The 15 T cell receptor beta chains below come from one sample, sequenced in a study of blood T cells in healthy people across ages. The use of a sample-barcoded 5' primer and a J-beta primer mix characterized a second PCR of 7 to 11 cycles. A single record per CDR3 protein comes from TCRdb applying MiXCR to the 5' RACE reads. The sample yields 1.5 million to 2 million distinct CDR3 sequences, approximately 28% seen once. The sequencing sample was made of blood. These receptors all stem from a woman younger than 45 in good health.

The gene calls are TRBV28 and TRBJ2-7; D is undetermined. Between the trimmed V and J ends, which lost 3 bases and 7 bases, there was a span of 10 bases. Germline loops: CDR1 MDHEN, CDR2 SYDVKM. This CDR3 is 12 amino acids long. The CDR3 loop reads CASSFGSSEQYF. In DNA form, the CDR3 reads TGTGCCAGCAGTTTTGGTTCCTCGGAGCAGTACTTC.

The chain employs TRBV15 and TRBJ1-2; tentatively, D is TRBD1 (5 bases). The CDR3 is 14 residues long. With 6 bases removed from V and 0 bases from J, the gap between germline ends came to 11 bases. Germline V lookup: CDR1 LNHNV, CDR2 YYDKDF (reference sequence). CDR3 in DNA: TGTGCCACCAGTTTCGACAGAGCTAACTATGGCTACACCTTC. As protein: CATSFDRANYGYTF. The full variable domain, rest sourced from reference TRBV15 and TRBJ1-2, is DAMVIQNPRYQVTQFGKPVTLSCSQTLNHNVMYWYQQKSSQAPKLLFHYYDKDFNNEADTPDNFQSRRPNTSFCFLDIRSPGLGDTAMYLCATSFDRANYGYTFGSGTRLTVV.

The chain recombines TRBV10-3 with TRBJ2-1; tentative D call: TRBD2 (6 bases). The CDR3 consists of 14 residues. Per germline, CDR1 ENHRY and CDR2 SYGVKD. V was shortened by 6 bases and J by 7 bases, with 16 bases between the two germline ends. This CDR3 is CAIRAEGKSNEQFF. CDR3 in DNA: TGTGCCATCAGGGCGGAGGGCAAAAGTAATGAGCAGTTCTTC.

This clonotype was observed a few times. This sequence joins TRBV29-1 and TRBJ1-2; D is undetermined. The CDR3 totals 15 residues. V lost 6 bases, J lost 4 bases, and 21 bases lay in between. Per germline, CDR1 SQVTM and CDR2 ANQGSEA. The CDR3 spells CSVGGGWEARYGYTF. CDR3 DNA sequence: TGCAGCGTAGGTGGAGGCTGGGAGGCGCGCTATGGCTACACCTTC.

This clonotype was recorded many times. The gene calls are TRBV20-1 and TRBJ1-1; no firm D call. Germline CDR1 and CDR2: DFQATT and SNEGSKA (reference sequence). The CDR3 has 13 amino acids. V lost 3 bases and J lost 1, with 9 bases in between. This CDR3 reads CSASKGTNTEAFF. The CDR3 DNA is TGCAGTGCTAGCAAGGGAACGAACACTGAAGCTTTCTTT.

The chain is built from TRBV6-6 and TRBJ1-1; 9 bases agree with TRBD1. CDR1 MNHNY and CDR2 SVGAGI come from the germline V gene (reference sequence). V trimming: 6 bases; J trimming: 8 bases; junction bases outside the gene matches: 7. The CDR3 has 13 residues. CDR3 nucleotides: TGTGCCAGCAGAGGTCCGGGGACAGGGGAAGCTTTCTTT. Amino acid sequence: CASRGPGTGEAFF.

The rearrangement joins TRBV9 to TRBJ2-7; 12 nucleotides agree with TRBD2. J lost 4 bases, V lost 2 bases, and 7 bases had no gene match. Germline-derived CDR1 and CDR2 are SGDLS and YYNGEE. The CDR3 length is 16 residues. The CDR3 reads CASSVASGREVYEQYF. The CDR3 nucleotides are TGTGCCAGCAGCGTGGCTAGCGGGAGGGAGGTGTACGAGCAGTACTTC.

In this sample, this clonotype turned up many times. This chain connects TRBV5-1 to TRBJ2-7; 10 bases align to TRBD2. V lost 0 bases and J lost 6; bases outside the gene matches: 6. The CDR3 totals 15 residues. The germline V gene has CDR1 SGHRS and CDR2 YFSETQ. CDR3 bases: TGCGCCAGCAGCTTGGGGAGGACTAGCGGAGGCGAGCAGTACTTC. Protein: CASSLGRTSGGEQYF. The variable domain in full, with the rest retrieved from reference TRBV5-1 and TRBJ2-7, is KAGVTQTPRYLIKTRGQQVTLSCSPISGHRSVSWYQQTPGQGLQFLFEYFSETQRNKGNFPGRFSGRQFSNSRSEMNVSTLELGDSALYLCASSLGRTSGGEQYFGPGTRLTVT.

V is TRBV4-3 and J is TRBJ2-3; 8 nucleotides match TRBD2. The germline CDR1 and CDR2 sequences are LGHNA and YSLEER. The CDR3 covers 18 residues. The trim removed 1 base at V and 5 bases at J, leaving 14 bases unmatched. CDR3 sequence: CASSQGAPHGRGKDTQYF. The CDR3 nucleotides read TGCGCCAGCAGCCAAGGGGCCCCCCACGGGAGGGGGAAAGATACGCAGTATTTT.

The V and J genes are TRBV7-3 and TRBJ2-7, with TRBD1 matching over 9 bases. The V gene end was trimmed by 5 bases and the J gene end by 3 bases; junction bases not matched to a gene: 20. Germline values: CDR1 SGHTA, CDR2 FQGTGA. This CDR3 comprises 19 residues. CDR3 in DNA: TGTGCCAGCAGCCTAAGGCCCGGGACAGGGCCTTCCTACCTCTACGAGCAGTACTTC. Residues: CASSLRPGTGPSYLYEQYF.

The V call is TRBV20-1, the J call TRBJ1-2; 10 positions agree with TRBD1. The CDR3 runs 17 residues. V dropped 6 bases and J dropped 6; count of bases not matched to a gene: 19. Germline CDR1 DFQATT, CDR2 SNEGSKA (reference sequence). The CDR3 DNA follows: TGCAGTGCCCGCCGAGCTATCTTTGACAGGGGGCAGAATGGCTACACCTTC. The encoded protein is CSARRAIFDRGQNGYTF.

V is TRBV29-1 and J is TRBJ2-1; D is perhaps TRBD2 (6 bases). Germline-derived CDR1 and CDR2 are SQVTM and ANQGSEA. Trimming shortened V by 6 bases and J by 5 bases, and 20 bases separated the two germline ends. The CDR3 has 15 amino acids. CDR3 amino acids: CSVLTDGRSDNEQFF. The CDR3 bases are TGCAGCGTATTAACGGACGGGAGAAGCGACAATGAGCAGTTCTTC.

CDR3 sequence: CAWLKAGGRVVYF. The CDR3 DNA is TGTGCCTGGCTTAAAGCGGGAGGGCGGGTCGTGTACTTC. The chain carries TRBV30 and TRBJ2-5; 10 bases map to TRBD2. Germline V gene data show CDR1 as GTSNPN and CDR2 as SVGIG (reference sequence). This CDR3 is built from 13 residues. V was pared by 5 bases and J by 13 bases, with 13 bases of the junction left unmatched.

The chain employs TRBV10-3 and TRBJ2-3; the match to TRBD2 covers 7 bases. In germline, CDR1 is ENHRY, CDR2 SYGVKD. The CDR3 runs to 13 residues. V dropped 5 bases and J dropped 4; count of bases not matched to a gene: 3. The CDR3 nucleotides are TGTGCCATCAGTAAAGGACTAGCAGATACGCAGTATTTT. This encodes CAISKGLADTQYF.

This chain joins TRBV12-3 or TRBV12-4 and TRBJ2-2; 12 nucleotides align to TRBD1. After removal of 4 bases from V and 5 bases from J, the junction contained 2 bases not matched to a gene. This CDR3 is 15 amino acids long. The chain's CDR3 is CASSWGQGATGELFF. In DNA form, the CDR3 reads TGTGCCAGCAGTTGGGGACAGGGGGCAACCGGGGAGCTGTTTTTT.